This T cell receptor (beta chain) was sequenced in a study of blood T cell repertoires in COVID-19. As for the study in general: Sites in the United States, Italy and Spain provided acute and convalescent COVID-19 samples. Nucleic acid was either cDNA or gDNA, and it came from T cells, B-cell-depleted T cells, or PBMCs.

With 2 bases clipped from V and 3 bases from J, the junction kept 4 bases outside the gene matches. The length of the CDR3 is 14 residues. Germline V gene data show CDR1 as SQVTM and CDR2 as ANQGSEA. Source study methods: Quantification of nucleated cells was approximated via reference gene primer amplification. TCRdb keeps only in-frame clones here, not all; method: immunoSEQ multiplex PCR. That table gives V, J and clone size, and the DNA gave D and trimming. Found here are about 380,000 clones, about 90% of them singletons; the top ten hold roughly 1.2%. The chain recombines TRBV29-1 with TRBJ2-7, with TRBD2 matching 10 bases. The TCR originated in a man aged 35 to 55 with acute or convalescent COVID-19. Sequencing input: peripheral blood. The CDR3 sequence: CSVELAGVYYEQYF. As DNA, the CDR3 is TGCAGCGTTGAACTAGCGGGGGTTTACTACGAGCAGTACTTC.